The T cell receptor beta chain described here comes from a study of blood T cell repertoires in COVID-19. The overall study: Material from acute and convalescent COVID-19 was sourced from the United States, Italy and Spain. T cells, B-cell-depleted T cells, or PBMCs provided the cDNA or gDNA that served as material.

As originally analysed: Quantification of nucleated cells was approximated via reference gene primer amplification. The assay was immunoSEQ multiplex PCR, and TCRdb's table has in-frame clones only and misses some. That table gives V, J and clone size, and the DNA gave D and trimming. The sample contains about 200,000 clones, just over 85% of which appear only once. This CDR3 has 15 amino acids. The germline V gene has CDR1 MNHEY and CDR2 SVGAGI. V lost 6 bases and J lost 4, with 18 bases in between. The receptor comes from a man aged 45 to 65 with acute or convalescent COVID-19. The rearrangement uses TRBV6-5 and TRBJ1-2, with D possibly TRBD1 on 5 matching bases. The sequenced sample was peripheral blood. The CDR3 DNA reads TGTGCCAGCAGCGTGGGACTCGAGAGCCCCTATGGCTACACCTTC. Amino acid sequence: CASSVGLESPYGYTF.